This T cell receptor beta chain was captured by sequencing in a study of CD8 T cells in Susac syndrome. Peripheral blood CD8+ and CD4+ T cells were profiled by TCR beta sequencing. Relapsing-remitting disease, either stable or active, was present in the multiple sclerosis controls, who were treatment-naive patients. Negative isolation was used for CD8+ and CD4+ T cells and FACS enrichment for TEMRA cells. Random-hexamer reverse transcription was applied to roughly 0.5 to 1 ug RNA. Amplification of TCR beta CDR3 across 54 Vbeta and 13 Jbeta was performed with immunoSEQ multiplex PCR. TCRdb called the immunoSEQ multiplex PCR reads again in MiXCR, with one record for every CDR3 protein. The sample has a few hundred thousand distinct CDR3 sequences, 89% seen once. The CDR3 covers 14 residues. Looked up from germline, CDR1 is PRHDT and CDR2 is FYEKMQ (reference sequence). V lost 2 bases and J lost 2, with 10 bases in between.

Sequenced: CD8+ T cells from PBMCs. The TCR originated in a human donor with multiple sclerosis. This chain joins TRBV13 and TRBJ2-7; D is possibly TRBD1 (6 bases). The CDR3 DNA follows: TGTGCCAGCAGCTTAAGACAGGCGCCCTACGAGCAGTACTTC. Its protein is CASSLRQAPYEQYF. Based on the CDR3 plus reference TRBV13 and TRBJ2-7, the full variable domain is AAGVIQSPRHLIKEKRETATLKCYPIPRHDTVYWYQQGPGQDPQFLISFYEKMQSDKGSIPDRFSAQQFSDYHSELNMSSLELGDSALYFCASSLRQAPYEQYFGPGTRLTVT.